This TCR beta chain was recovered during a study of blood T cell repertoires in COVID-19. As for the study in general: Samples of COVID-19 (acute and convalescent) were obtained from the United States, Italy and Spain.

Sequenced by immunoSEQ multiplex PCR; TCRdb stores in-frame clones only, minus some. Here the sample spans fewer than 450,000 clones, 75% to 90% being singletons. Source material: peripheral blood. This TCR derives from a woman in her forties or fifties with COVID-19, enrolled during active disease.

CDR3: CASLPLGNRGRKGTEAFF. The CDR3 DNA sequence: TGTGCCAGTCTCCCGCTGGGTAACAGGGGGCGAAAAGGAACTGAAGCTTTCTTT. The chain uses TRBV19 and TRBJ1-1, with 9 bases fitting TRBD1. The CDR3 runs 18 residues. Losses at the gene ends were 8 bases for V and 5 bases for J; bases not matched to a gene: 21. Germline CDR1 and CDR2: LNHDA and SQIVND (reference sequence).